This T cell receptor beta chain was profiled in a study of OX40 agonist ivuxolimab in advanced cancers. About the research overall: Dose-escalation patients suffered from hepatocellular carcinoma, melanoma, renal cell or head and neck cancer.

TCRdb's table, derived via immunoSEQ multiplex PCR, lists solely in-frame clones and lacks some. The sample consists of fewer than 200,000 clones, around 94% of them appearing once. The investigators sampled blood at baseline, at cycle 4 day 1, and at cycle 7 day 1. Study-level points and caveats: The work left the antigen specificity of expanded peripheral T cells undetermined.

CDR3 length equals 14 residues. The germline CDR1 and CDR2 sequences are MDHEN and SYDVKM. The V and J ends lost 7 bases and 1 base respectively, with 14 bases between them. Worth noting for this clone: What it recognizes is unknown.

This sequence joins TRBV28 and TRBJ2-7; D is perhaps TRBD1 (5 bases). The sequences come from CD4+ or CD8+ T cells sorted from blood, collected in a trial of the OX40 agonist ivuxolimab. The sequence came from an adult with an advanced solid tumor such as melanoma, head and neck, liver or kidney cancer. CDR3: CASTHGAPSYEQYF. Here the CDR3 DNA reads TGTGCCAGCACCCATGGGGCCCCATCCTACGAGCAGTACTTC.